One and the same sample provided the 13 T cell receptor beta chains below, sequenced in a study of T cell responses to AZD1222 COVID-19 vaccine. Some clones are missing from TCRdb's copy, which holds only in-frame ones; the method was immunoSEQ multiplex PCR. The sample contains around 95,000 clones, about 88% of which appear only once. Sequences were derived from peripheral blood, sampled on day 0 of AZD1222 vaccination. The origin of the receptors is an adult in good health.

The CDR3 reads CASSPDQGETQYF. CDR3 nucleotides: TGTGCCAGCAGCCCGGACCAGGGAGAGACCCAGTACTTC. This chain connects TRBV4-2 to TRBJ2-5; TRBD1 might be the D (5 bases). CDR3 size: 13 residues. The V end was cut by 4 bases, the J end by 4 bases, with 10 bases between. Germline V gene lookup returns CDR1 LGHNA and CDR2 YNFKEQ.

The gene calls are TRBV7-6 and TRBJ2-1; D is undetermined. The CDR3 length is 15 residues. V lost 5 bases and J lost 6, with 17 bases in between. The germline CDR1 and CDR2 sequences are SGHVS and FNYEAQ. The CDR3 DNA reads TGTGCCAGCAGCACCTTTCGTGGAAGTCCCAATGAGCAGTTCTTC. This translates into CASSTFRGSPNEQFF.

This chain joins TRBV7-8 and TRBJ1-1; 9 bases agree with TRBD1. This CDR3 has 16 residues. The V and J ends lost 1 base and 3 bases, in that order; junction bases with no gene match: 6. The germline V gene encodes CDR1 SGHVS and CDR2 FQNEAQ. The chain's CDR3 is CASSLGTGGLDTEAFF. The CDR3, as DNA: TGTGCCAGCAGCTTAGGCACAGGGGGCTTGGACACTGAAGCTTTCTTT. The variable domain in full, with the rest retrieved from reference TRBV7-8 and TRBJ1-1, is GAGVSQSPRYKVAKRGQDVALRCDPISGHVSLFWYQQALGQGPEFLTYFQNEAQLDKSGLPSDRFFAERPEGSVSTLKIQRTQQEDSAVYLCASSLGTGGLDTEAFFGQGTRLTVV.

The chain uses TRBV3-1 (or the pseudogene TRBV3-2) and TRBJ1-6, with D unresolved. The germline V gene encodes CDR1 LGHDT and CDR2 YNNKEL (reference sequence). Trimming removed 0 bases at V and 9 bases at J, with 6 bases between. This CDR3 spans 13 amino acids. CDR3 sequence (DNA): TGTGCCAGCAGCCAAGATCTAGGTTCACCCCTCCACTTT. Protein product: CASSQDLGSPLHF.

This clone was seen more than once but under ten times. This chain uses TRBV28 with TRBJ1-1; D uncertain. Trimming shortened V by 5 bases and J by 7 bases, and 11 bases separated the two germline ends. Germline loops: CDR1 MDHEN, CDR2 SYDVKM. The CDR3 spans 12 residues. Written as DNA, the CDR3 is TGTGCCAGCAGTGTCGGGCGGTTTGAAGCTTTCTTT. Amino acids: CASSVGRFEAFF. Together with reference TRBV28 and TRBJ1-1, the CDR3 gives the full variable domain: DVKVTQSSRYLVKRTGEKVFLECVQDMDHENMFWYRQDPGLGLRLIYFSYDVKMKEKGDIPEGYSVSREKKERFSLILESASTNQTSMYLCASSVGRFEAFFGQGTRLTVV.

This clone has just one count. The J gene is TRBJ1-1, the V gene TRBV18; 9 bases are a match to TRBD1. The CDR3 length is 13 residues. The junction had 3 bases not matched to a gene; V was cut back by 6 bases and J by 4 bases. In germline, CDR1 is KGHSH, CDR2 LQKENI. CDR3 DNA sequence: TGTGCCAGCTCGGGACAGGGCGGCACTGAAGCTTTCTTT. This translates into CASSGQGGTEAFF.

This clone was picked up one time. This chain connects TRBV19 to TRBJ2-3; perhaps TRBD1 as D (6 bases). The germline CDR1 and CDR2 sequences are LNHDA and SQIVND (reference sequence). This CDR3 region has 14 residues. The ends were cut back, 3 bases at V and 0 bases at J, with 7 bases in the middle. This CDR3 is CASSIGQSTDTQYF. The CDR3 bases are TGTGCCAGTAGTATCGGACAGAGCACAGATACGCAGTATTTT.

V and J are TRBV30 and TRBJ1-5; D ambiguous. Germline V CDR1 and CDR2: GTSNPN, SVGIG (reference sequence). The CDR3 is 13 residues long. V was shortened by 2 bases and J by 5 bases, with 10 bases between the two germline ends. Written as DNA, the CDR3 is TGTGCCTGGAGTCTTACGACATATCAGCCCCAGCATTTT. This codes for CAWSLTTYQPQHF.

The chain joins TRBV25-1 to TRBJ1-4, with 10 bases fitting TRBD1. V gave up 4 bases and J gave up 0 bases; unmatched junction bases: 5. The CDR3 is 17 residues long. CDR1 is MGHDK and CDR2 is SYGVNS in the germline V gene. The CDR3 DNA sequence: TGTGCCAGCAGTGGGGGGACAGGGGTTGCAACTAATGAAAAACTGTTTTTT. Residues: CASSGGTGVATNEKLFF.

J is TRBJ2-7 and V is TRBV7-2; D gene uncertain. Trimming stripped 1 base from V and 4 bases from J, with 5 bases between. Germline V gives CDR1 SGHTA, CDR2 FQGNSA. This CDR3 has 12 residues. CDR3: CASSLGSYEQYF. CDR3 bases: TGTGCCAGCAGCTTAGGATCTTACGAGCAGTACTTC.

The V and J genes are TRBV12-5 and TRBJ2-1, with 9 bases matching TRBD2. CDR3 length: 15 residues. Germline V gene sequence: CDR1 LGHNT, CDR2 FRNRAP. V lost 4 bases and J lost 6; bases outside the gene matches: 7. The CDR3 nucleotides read TGTGCTAGTGGTTCCTCCGTAGCGGGAGTCAATGAGCAGTTCTTC. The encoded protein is CASGSSVAGVNEQFF.

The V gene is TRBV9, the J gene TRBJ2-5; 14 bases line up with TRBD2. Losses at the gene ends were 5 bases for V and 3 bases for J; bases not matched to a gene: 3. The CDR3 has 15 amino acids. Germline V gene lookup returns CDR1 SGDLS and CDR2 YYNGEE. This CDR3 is CASRPGLAGEETQYF. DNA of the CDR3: TGTGCCAGCAGACCGGGACTAGCGGGGGAAGAGACCCAGTACTTC.

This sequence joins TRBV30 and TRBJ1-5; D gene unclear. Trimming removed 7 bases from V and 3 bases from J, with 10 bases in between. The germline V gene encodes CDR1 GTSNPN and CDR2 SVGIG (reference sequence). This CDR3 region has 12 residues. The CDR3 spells CAYQRDNQPQHF. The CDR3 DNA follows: TGTGCCTACCAGAGGGACAATCAGCCCCAGCATTTT.